This T cell receptor (beta chain) appears in the sequencing data of a study of cytomegalovirus exposure and HLA in healthy donors. For the study at large: The 110 million or so unique TCR beta sequences, from roughly 170 million T cells, were found by an earlier analysis.

This clone has just a few counts. Its antigen is not known. The primer mix had 60 Vbeta and 13 Jbeta primers. In the study's own analysis: In a later analysis, roughly 11 million of tens of millions of unique beta chains occurred in at least two donors. The assay was immunoSEQ multiplex PCR, and TCRdb's table has in-frame clones only and misses some. Clone size and V and J calls were adopted from that table, with D and trimming inferred from the DNA. The profile covers 150,000 to 200,000 clones, with less than 90% appearing a single time and about 0.23% taken by the ten largest. Whole-study results and caveats: In a later analysis, a missense DCLRE1C variant was linked to TCR beta V- and J-gene trimming. Versus the approximately 700-donor mean, an Asian-associated ancestry cluster reportedly showed fewer N-insertions in a later analysis.

This TCR was recovered from a girl under three years old in good health and CMV-seronegative. The sample taken for sequencing was PBMCs.

Here the CDR3 reads CASSGTTGGPGELFF. The CDR3 region has the DNA TGTGCCAGCAGTGGTACGACAGGGGGCCCCGGGGAGCTGTTTTTT. The chain joins TRBV25-1 to TRBJ2-2, with 10 nucleotides matching TRBD1. The CDR3 contains 15 residues. Germline CDR1 MGHDK, CDR2 SYGVNS. V dropped 4 bases and J dropped 6; count of bases not matched to a gene: 5.